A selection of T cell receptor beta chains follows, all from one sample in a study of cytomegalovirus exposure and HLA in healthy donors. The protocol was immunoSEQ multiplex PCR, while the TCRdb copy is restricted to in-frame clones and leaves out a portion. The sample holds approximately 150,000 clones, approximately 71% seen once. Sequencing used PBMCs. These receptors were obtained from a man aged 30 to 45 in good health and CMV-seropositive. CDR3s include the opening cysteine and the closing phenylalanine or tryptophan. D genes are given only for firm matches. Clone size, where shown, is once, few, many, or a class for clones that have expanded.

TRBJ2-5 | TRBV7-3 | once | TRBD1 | CASSSAGTGGWETQYF | TGTGCCAGCAGCTCGGCGGGGACAGGGGGTTGGGAGACCCAGTACTTC
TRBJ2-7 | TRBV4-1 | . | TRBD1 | CASSQESYDRVYEQYF | TGCGCCAGCAGCCAAGAATCATACGACAGGGTTTACGAGCAGTACTTC
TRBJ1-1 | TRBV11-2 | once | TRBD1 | CASSFSSDRGHAFF | TGTGCCAGCAGCTTTTCGTCGGACAGGGGGCACGCTTTCTTT
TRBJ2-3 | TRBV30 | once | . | CAWSVIHRTQYF | TGTGCCTGGAGTGTAATCCATAGAACGCAGTATTTT
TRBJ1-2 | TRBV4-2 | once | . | CASSQVESGNYGYTF | TGTGCCAGCAGCCAAGTTGAATCAGGGAACTATGGCTACACCTTC
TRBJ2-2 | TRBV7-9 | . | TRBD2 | CASSVLAGGDAGELFF | TGTGCCAGCAGCGTCCTAGCGGGAGGGGATGCCGGGGAGCTGTTTTTT
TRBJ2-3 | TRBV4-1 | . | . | CASSQDQFVDTQYF | TGCGCCAGCAGCCAAGATCAGTTCGTAGATACGCAGTATTTT
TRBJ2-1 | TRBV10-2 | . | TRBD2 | CAGSHPRAGGPDEQFF | TGCGCCGGCAGTCACCCCCGAGCGGGAGGGCCAGATGAGCAGTTCTTC
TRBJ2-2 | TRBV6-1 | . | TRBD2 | CASSPLAGDPGELFF | TGTGCCAGCAGTCCCCTAGCGGGAGACCCCGGGGAGCTGTTTTTT
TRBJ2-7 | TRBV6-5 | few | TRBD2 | CASIGLAEREQYF | TGTGCCAGCATTGGACTAGCGGAAAGGGAGCAGTACTTC
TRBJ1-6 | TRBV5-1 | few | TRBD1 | CASSWGQNNSPLHF | TGCGCCAGCAGCTGGGGACAGAATAATTCACCCCTCCACTTT
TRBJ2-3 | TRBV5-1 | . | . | CASSSYTDTQYF | TGCGCCAGCAGCTCGTACACAGATACGCAGTATTTT
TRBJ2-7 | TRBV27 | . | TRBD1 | CASSPSWTRDRLSYEQYF | TGTGCCAGCAGTCCCTCCTGGACCCGGGACAGGCTGAGCTACGAGCAGTACTTC
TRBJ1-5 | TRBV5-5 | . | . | CASSLSQNQPQHF | TGTGCCAGCAGCTTGTCGCAGAATCAGCCCCAGCATTTT
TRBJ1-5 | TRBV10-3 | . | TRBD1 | CAISEWGQGADQPQHF | TGTGCCATCAGTGAGTGGGGACAGGGTGCGGATCAGCCCCAGCATTTT
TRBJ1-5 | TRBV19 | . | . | CASTKRASGEVSNQPQHF | TGTGCCAGTACTAAAAGGGCCTCGGGGGAGGTTAGCAATCAGCCCCAGCATTTT
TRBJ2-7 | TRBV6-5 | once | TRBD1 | CASRQGSYEQYF | TGTGCCAGCAGACAGGGGTCCTACGAGCAGTACTTC
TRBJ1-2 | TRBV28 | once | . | CASTSTRAHGYTF | TGTGCCAGCACTTCTACCAGGGCTCATGGCTACACCTTC
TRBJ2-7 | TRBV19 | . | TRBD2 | CASRPIAGGHFYEQYF | TGTGCCAGTAGGCCGATAGCGGGAGGCCATTTCTACGAGCAGTACTTC
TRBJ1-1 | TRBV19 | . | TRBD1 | CASRSGTGHTEAFF | TGTGCCAGTAGATCCGGGACAGGGCACACTGAAGCTTTCTTT
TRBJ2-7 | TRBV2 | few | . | CASSDTGTIYEQYF | TGTGCCAGCAGTGATACAGGAACGATATACGAGCAGTACTTC
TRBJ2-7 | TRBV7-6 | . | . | CASSRAGGGTGNEQYF | TGTGCCAGCAGCCGAGCGGGCGGGGGGACAGGGAACGAGCAGTACTTC
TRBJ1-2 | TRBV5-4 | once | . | CASSAQRTEYGYTF | TGTGCCAGCAGCGCACAGCGGACAGAGTATGGCTACACCTTC
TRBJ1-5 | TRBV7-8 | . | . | CASSLGLINQPQHF | TGTGCCAGCAGCTTGGGACTGATCAATCAGCCCCAGCATTTT
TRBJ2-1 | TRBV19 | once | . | CASRIDRYYNEQFF | TGTGCCAGTAGGATTGACAGATACTACAATGAGCAGTTCTTC
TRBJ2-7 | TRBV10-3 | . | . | CAISEVQDQYEQYF | TGTGCCATCAGTGAAGTACAGGACCAGTACGAGCAGTACTTC
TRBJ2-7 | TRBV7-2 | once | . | CASSQSDSRYYEQYF | TGTGCCAGCAGCCAGTCGGACTCGAGGTACTACGAGCAGTACTTC
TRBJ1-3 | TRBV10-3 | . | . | CAISDTGKLGNTIYF | TGTGCCATCAGTGATACAGGGAAGTTGGGAAACACCATATATTTT
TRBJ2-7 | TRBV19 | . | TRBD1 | CASRPGQDFSYEQYF | TGTGCCAGTAGGCCGGGACAGGACTTCTCCTACGAGCAGTACTTC
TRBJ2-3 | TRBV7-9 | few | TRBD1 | CASSHGTGTDTQYF | TGTGCCAGCAGCCACGGGACAGGCACAGATACGCAGTATTTT
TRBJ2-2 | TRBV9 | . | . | CASSPGGASTGELFF | TGTGCCAGCAGCCCGGGTGGCGCGTCTACCGGGGAGCTGTTTTTT
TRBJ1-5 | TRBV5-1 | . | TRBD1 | CASSPDRDQPQHF | TGCGCCAGCAGCCCGGACAGGGATCAGCCCCAGCATTTT
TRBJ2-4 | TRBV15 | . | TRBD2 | CATSRPGGAKNIQYF | TGTGCCACCAGCAGGCCGGGAGGGGCCAAAAACATTCAGTACTTC
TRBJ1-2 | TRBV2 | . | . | CASSVDQGTGYTF | TGTGCCAGCAGTGTGGATCAGGGGACAGGCTACACCTTC
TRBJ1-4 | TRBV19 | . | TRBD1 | CASSPRGPESEKLFF | TGTGCCAGTAGTCCGAGGGGGCCGGAGAGTGAAAAACTGTTTTTT
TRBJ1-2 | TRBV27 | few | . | CASSLGGFGYTF | TGTGCCAGCAGTTTGGGAGGGTTTGGCTACACCTTC
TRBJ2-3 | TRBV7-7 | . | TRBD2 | CASSSLLAGGADTQYF | TGTGCCAGCAGCTCATTACTAGCGGGAGGGGCAGATACGCAGTATTTT
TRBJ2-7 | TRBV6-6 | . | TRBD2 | CASSNRAGGTYEQYF | TGTGCCAGCAGTAATCGAGCGGGAGGGACCTACGAGCAGTACTTC
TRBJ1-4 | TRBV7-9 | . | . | CASSLVPGINEKLFF | TGTGCCAGCAGCTTAGTTCCGGGGATAAATGAAAAACTGTTTTTT
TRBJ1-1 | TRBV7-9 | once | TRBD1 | CASSNGQGKNTEAFF | TGTGCCAGCAGCAACGGACAGGGGAAGAACACTGAAGCTTTCTTT
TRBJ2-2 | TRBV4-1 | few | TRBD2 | CASSQQREFTGELFF | TGCGCCAGCAGCCAACAGCGGGAGTTCACCGGGGAGCTGTTTTTT
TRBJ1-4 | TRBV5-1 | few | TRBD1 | CASSQTGSTNEKLFF | TGCGCCAGCAGCCAGACAGGGTCAACTAATGAAAAACTGTTTTTT